Described below is a single T cell receptor (beta chain) sequence and its context. The same CDR3 arises from other DNA sequences in this sample as well. The protocol was immunoSEQ multiplex PCR, while the TCRdb copy is restricted to in-frame clones and leaves out a portion. Altogether under 80,000 clones are present, roughly nine tenths being singletons, with the ten largest covering 3% to 5%. The sample is drawn from a study of blood T cell repertoires in COVID-19. CDR1 is MDHEN and CDR2 is SYDVKM in the germline V gene. The CDR3 has 13 residues. Trimming removed 7 bases from V and 4 bases from J, with 10 bases in between.

The sample comprised peripheral blood. The chain couples TRBV28 to TRBJ2-2, with D possibly TRBD2 on 7 matching bases. The origin of this receptor is a man between 65 and 80 years old with active COVID-19. CDR3 sequence reads: CASTRGGTGELFF. CDR3 nucleotides: TGTGCCAGCACGAGGGGGGGCACCGGGGAGCTGTTTTTT.